One T cell receptor beta chain is described in this entry. The sample belongs to a study of cytomegalovirus exposure and HLA in healthy donors. As for the study in general: Earlier findings included roughly 120 million unique TCR beta sequences obtained from around 180 million T cells.

V was clipped by 3 bases and J by 8 bases; unmatched bases: 5. This CDR3 has 14 residues. Germline-derived CDR1 and CDR2 are SGHDT and YYEEEE. A multiplex PCR was run with 60 Vbeta primers and 13 Jbeta primers. Assay: immunoSEQ multiplex PCR; the TCRdb copy retains only in-frame clones and omits some. Among 120,000 or so clones listed, roughly 80% were seen once. The sequenced sample was PBMCs. The chain recombines TRBV5-6 with TRBJ2-1; 10 nucleotides line up with TRBD2. The TCR originated in a man between 18 and 29 years old in good health and CMV-seropositive. CDR3 nucleotide sequence: TGTGCCAGCAGCTATCCTAGCGGGGGCGATGAGCAGTTCTTC. It is translated as CASSYPSGGDEQFF.